This T cell receptor beta chain was captured by sequencing in a study of post-analysis software for immune sequencing data. Unique molecular identifiers tagged the TCR beta cDNA libraries. Each CDR3 protein is one row after TCRdb ran MiXCR on the PCR reads. The sample carries some 690,000 distinct CDR3 sequences, less than 35% recorded once. Broader study findings: TRBV segments more frequent in patients than in controls numbered a few and included TRBV5-6, TRBV5-1 and TRBV20-1. Controls significantly exceeded multiple sclerosis patients in normalized Chao1 diversity.

This clonotype came up a few times. Its antigen remains unknown. Trimming took off 6 bases at V and 0 bases at J, with 15 bases between the two ends. Looked up from germline, CDR1 is DFQATT and CDR2 is SNEGSKA (reference sequence). The CDR3 length is 15 residues. The rearrangement joins TRBV20-1 to TRBJ1-5; tentative D call: TRBD1 (5 bases). Sequencing was carried out using blood. The sequence was collected from a girl aged 10-17 years with multiple sclerosis. CDR3 bases: TGCAGTGCCCGAGGGGTAATAAATAGCAATCAGCCCCAGCATTTT. Translating gives CSARGVINSNQPQHF.